The T cell receptor (beta chain) under discussion was sequenced for a study of T cell responses to AZD1222 COVID-19 vaccine. General study findings and limits: Researchers took repertoire samples only after the peak T cell response had come. Most donors were white British, females outnumbered males, and clonal diversity was possibly underestimated. With two AZD1222 doses given, Spike-specific TCR breadth and depth both rose. Seropositive status at baseline applied to only six AZD1222 recipients.

Only in-frame clones appear in the TCRdb table, and some are missing; sequencing was by immunoSEQ multiplex PCR. The sample lists roughly 150,000 clones; about 92% were seen once. In regard to this clone: Antigen: not known.

This material consisted of peripheral blood, taken on day 0 of AZD1222 vaccination. This receptor was taken from an adult in good health.

CDR3 protein: CAWRLHYGYTF. In nucleotides, the CDR3 is TGTGCCTGGAGACTCCATTATGGCTACACCTTC. The chain combines TRBV30 with TRBJ1-2; no clear D. Deletions cut 3 bases from V and 5 bases from J, with 7 bases between. Germline CDR1 and CDR2: GTSNPN and SVGIG (reference sequence). The CDR3 length is 11 residues.